The entry that follows covers one T cell receptor (beta chain) sequence. The antigen remains undetermined. V lost 5 bases, J lost 3 bases, and 26 bases lay in between. The germline gives CDR1 PRHDT, CDR2 FYEKMQ (reference sequence). CDR3 length: 18 residues. Profiling relied on immunoSEQ multiplex PCR, and the TCRdb table lists in-frame clones only, not all of them. Counted here are roughly 100,000 clones, roughly 82% occurring once; the ten biggest clones make up around 5.1%. The data originate from a study of T cell responses to AZD1222 COVID-19 vaccine. Study information: Pooled in the analysis were second doses at about 4 or about 12 weeks.

Findings and limits, study-wide: Of the AZD1222 recipients, only six were seropositive at baseline. The span of vaccine-associated CD4 TCRs extended across spike, with dominance at 160-218 and 743-854.

This chain links TRBV13 with TRBJ2-7, with TRBD1 as a possible D gene (6 bases). This material consisted of peripheral blood, taken on day 0 of AZD1222 vaccination. The clonotype comes from an adult in good health. CDR3 region: CASSQRGRGGVGYYEQYF. DNA of the CDR3: TGTGCCAGCAGCCAAAGGGGTCGTGGGGGCGTGGGCTACTACGAGCAGTACTTC.